One and the same sample provided the 17 T cell receptor beta chains below, sequenced in a study of cytomegalovirus exposure and HLA in healthy donors. Assay used: immunoSEQ multiplex PCR; TCRdb lists only in-frame clones, some missing. The sample lists 150,000 to 200,000 clones, approximately 84% occurring once. The sample was PBMCs. The receptors shown here come from a man aged 30 to 45 in good health and CMV-seropositive.

This clone was counted only a few times. The chain uses TRBV2 and TRBJ2-7, with 7 bases fitting TRBD2. Germline V gene data show CDR1 as SNHLY and CDR2 as FYNNEI. The CDR3 sequence is 15 residues long. V shed 4 bases, J shed 6 bases, and the junction held 12 bases outside the gene matches. CDR3 loop: CASSGEAAGVGEQYF. DNA for the CDR3: TGTGCCAGCAGTGGAGAAGCCGCGGGAGTTGGCGAGCAGTACTTC.

The gene calls are TRBV20-1 and TRBJ2-1; D remains ambiguous. The CDR3 covers 10 residues. Germline CDR1 is DFQATT and CDR2 is SNEGSKA (reference sequence). V lost 6 bases, J lost 7 bases, and 7 bases lay in between. CDR3 sequence: CSAVSNEQFF. The CDR3 DNA reads TGCAGTGCAGTCAGTAATGAGCAGTTCTTC.

This clone was counted between two and nine times. The chain combines TRBV29-1 with TRBJ1-5, with D possibly TRBD1 on 5 matching bases. CDR3 length: 13 residues. Trimming took 4 bases from V and 9 from J, leaving 16 bases between them. Per the germline V gene, CDR1 is SQVTM and CDR2 is ANQGSEA. CDR3 bases: TGCAGCGTTGGATCGGGGGGGGGTTGGCCCCAGCATTTT. This translates into CSVGSGGGWPQHF. The variable domain in full, completed from reference TRBV29-1 and TRBJ1-5, reads SAVISQKPSRDICQRGTSLTIQCQVDSQVTMMFWYRQQPGQSLTLIATANQGSEATYESGFVIDKFPISRPNLTFSTLTVSNMSPEDSSIYLCSVGSGGGWPQHFGDGTRLSIL.

This rearrangement joins TRBV28 to TRBJ1-5; no definite D call. CDR1 and CDR2 from the germline V gene are MDHEN and SYDVKM. The CDR3 contains 15 residues. The V end was cut by 2 bases, the J end by 5 bases, with 13 bases between. This CDR3 is CASSLRWQRDQPQHF. The DNA for the CDR3 is TGTGCCAGCAGTTTAAGGTGGCAGAGGGATCAGCCCCAGCATTTT.

Here the CDR3 reads CASSLFQGRGYNEQFF. CDR3 coding DNA: TGTGCCAGCAGCTTATTTCAGGGGAGAGGATACAATGAGCAGTTCTTC. This chain joins TRBV13 and TRBJ2-1; a possible D gene is TRBD1 (6 bases). This CDR3 is built from 16 residues. V was shortened by 2 bases and J by 4 bases, with 15 bases between the two germline ends. Germline CDR1 PRHDT, CDR2 FYEKMQ (reference sequence).

The chain recombines TRBV10-3 with TRBJ2-5; D possibly corresponds to TRBD1 (6 bases). V lost 6 bases and J 2 bases, leaving 10 bases between the germline ends. The germline gives CDR1 ENHRY, CDR2 SYGVKD. The CDR3 has 13 residues. CDR3 bases: TGTGCCATCAGCTGGACAGAACAAGAGACCCAGTACTTC. This codes for CAISWTEQETQYF.

J is TRBJ2-7 and V is TRBV6-6; 7 bases are a match to TRBD1. There are 13 residues in the CDR3. Germline CDR1 MNHNY, CDR2 SVGAGI (reference sequence). V gave up 6 bases and J gave up 2 bases; unmatched junction bases: 4. The CDR3 reads CASRLGQAYEQYF. CDR3 sequence (DNA): TGTGCCAGCAGACTCGGACAGGCCTACGAGCAGTACTTC.

The rearrangement joins TRBV19 to TRBJ1-1; 7 bases agree with TRBD1. V shed 5 bases, J shed 1 base, and the junction held 7 bases outside the gene matches. Germline V CDR1 and CDR2: LNHDA, SQIVND (reference sequence). The CDR3 consists of 15 residues. The CDR3 sequence: CASSPLGQSNTEAFF. The DNA for the CDR3 is TGTGCCAGTAGTCCCTTGGGACAGTCGAACACTGAAGCTTTCTTT.

This chain uses TRBV18 with TRBJ1-4; 7 bases map to TRBD1. CDR3 length: 17 residues. Germline values: CDR1 KGHSH, CDR2 LQKENI. J gave up 0 bases and V 3 bases, and 7 bases lay outside the gene matches. The CDR3 sequence: CASSPRTGIATNEKLFF. CDR3 DNA: TGTGCCAGCTCACCCAGGACAGGAATTGCAACTAATGAAAAACTGTTTTTT.

This chain links TRBV5-6 with TRBJ1-1; tentative D call: TRBD1 (5 bases). The CDR3 contains 14 residues. Trimming removed 4 bases at V and 1 base at J, with 11 bases between. The germline V gene encodes CDR1 SGHDT and CDR2 YYEEEE. The CDR3 region is CASSPLQANTEAFF. CDR3 DNA: TGTGCCAGCAGCCCCCTACAGGCGAACACTGAAGCTTTCTTT.

The table lists this clone with a count of one. The gene calls are TRBV19 and TRBJ1-2; 9 bases are shared with TRBD1. V shed 3 bases and J 3 bases; nucleotides not matched to a gene: 8. The CDR3 sequence is 16 residues long. Germline V gene data show CDR1 as LNHDA and CDR2 as SQIVND (reference sequence). The CDR3, as DNA: TGTGCCAGTAGTATGTTCGGGACAGGGAATGACTATGGCTACACCTTC. It is translated as CASSMFGTGNDYGYTF.

The chain links TRBV7-9 to TRBJ2-3; no clear D. The CDR3 extends over 13 amino acids. The V and J ends lost 1 base and 6 bases respectively, with 8 bases between them. Germline V gene sequence: CDR1 SEHNR, CDR2 FQNEAQ (reference sequence). The CDR3 DNA is TGTGCCAGCAGCTTAGACATTGATGATACGCAGTATTTT. It yields the protein CASSLDIDDTQYF.

The chain uses TRBV28 and TRBJ2-1; 8 bases match TRBD2. Trimming cost V 5 bases and J 7 bases; bases outside gene matches: 4. The length of the CDR3 is 13 residues. Germline V gene lookup returns CDR1 MDHEN and CDR2 SYDVKM. CDR3 bases: TGTGCCAGCAGTCGTAGCGGGACGAATGAGCAGTTCTTC. The encoded protein is CASSRSGTNEQFF.

On this clone: An end of the junction does not agree with germline; a read error may underlie this. The same CDR3 can be traced to other DNA sequences in this sample. The CDR3 sequence is CASSLLGTGAYEQYF. The DNA for the CDR3 is TGTGCCAGCAGCTTGTTGGGGACAGGAGCCTACGAGCAGTACTTC. The chain joins TRBV5-1 to TRBJ2-7; 8 nucleotides agree with TRBD1. This CDR3 comprises 15 residues. Germline values: CDR1 SGHRS, CDR2 YFSETQ.

The chain carries TRBV6-5 and TRBJ1-1; 8 bases map to TRBD1. CDR1 is MNHEY, CDR2 SVGAGI, per germline. V gave up 6 bases and J gave up 4 bases; unmatched junction bases: 7. This CDR3 is 14 amino acids long. Here the CDR3 DNA reads TGTGCCAGCAGGAAAATAGACAGGGGCACTGAAGCTTTCTTT. It is translated as CASRKIDRGTEAFF.

The V call is TRBV9, the J call TRBJ2-2; D ambiguous. CDR3 size: 16 residues. V was clipped by 7 bases and J by 1 base, with 17 bases between them. Germline V gene lookup returns CDR1 SGDLS and CDR2 YYNGEE. The CDR3 sequence: CASAVAEQMNTGELFF. Here the CDR3 DNA reads TGTGCCAGCGCGGTGGCAGAGCAAATGAACACCGGGGAGCTGTTTTTT.

The chain combines TRBV28 with TRBJ2-4; 10 bases are a match to TRBD2. V lost 6 bases, J lost 5 bases, and 1 base stayed unmatched. Germline V gives CDR1 MDHEN, CDR2 SYDVKM. The CDR3 covers 13 residues. The CDR3 loop reads CASRSGGENIQYF. CDR3 nucleotides: TGTGCCAGCAGGAGCGGGGGGGAAAACATTCAGTACTTC.